One and the same sample provided the 17 T cell receptor beta chains below, sequenced in a study of cytomegalovirus exposure and HLA in healthy donors. PCR used 60 Vbeta primers and 13 Jbeta primers. Libraries were prepared by immunoSEQ multiplex PCR; TCRdb keeps only in-frame clonotypes and omits some of them. The profile shows around 140,000 clones, around 82% of them singletons. Material: PBMCs. These receptor sequences come from a woman in her late teens or twenties in good health and CMV-seropositive.

This clone was observed a single time. CDR3 in DNA: TGTGCCAGCACCAGGGGCGACAGGGGAATGAACACTGAAGCTTTCTTT. This sequence encodes CASTRGDRGMNTEAFF. J is TRBJ1-1 and V is TRBV9; 8 bases line up with TRBD1. CDR3 length equals 16 residues. Germline values: CDR1 SGDLS, CDR2 YYNGEE. Unmatched junction bases numbered 10, after V lost 6 bases and J lost 0 bases.

Only a few counts were recorded for this clone. The genes are TRBV15 and TRBJ1-1; D not resolved. The CDR3 consists of 14 residues. Germline CDR1 is LNHNV and CDR2 is YYDKDF (reference sequence). With 7 bases removed from V and 4 bases from J, the gap between germline ends came to 16 bases. The CDR3 sequence: CATTENPQATEAFF. CDR3 bases: TGTGCCACCACCGAAAACCCCCAGGCCACTGAAGCTTTCTTT.

The chain carries TRBV16 and TRBJ1-5, with D possibly matching TRBD1 (6 bases). This CDR3 is built from 16 residues. Deletions cut 4 bases from V and 0 bases from J, with 13 bases between. Germline V CDR1 and CDR2: KGHSY, FQNENV. The CDR3 is CASSPGQPYSNQPQHF. In DNA form, the CDR3 reads TGTGCCAGCAGCCCCGGACAGCCCTATAGCAATCAGCCCCAGCATTTT.

The rearrangement links TRBV6-1 to TRBJ1-1, with D perhaps matching TRBD1 (5 bases). The CDR3 has 15 amino acids. The germline V gene has CDR1 MNHNS and CDR2 SASEGT. Trimming took off 2 bases at V and 5 bases at J, with 15 bases between the two ends. The CDR3 nucleotides are TGTGCCAGCAGTGAAAGAATAGGGGAGGGTACTGAAGCTTTCTTT. The encoded protein is CASSERIGEGTEAFF.

J is TRBJ2-5 and V is TRBV29-1; the match to TRBD2 covers 8 bases. The DNA end favors TRBJ2-7, so the J call may be wrong. The length of the CDR3 is 14 residues. The germline gives CDR1 SQVTM, CDR2 ANQGSEA. The DNA of the CDR3 is TGCAGCGTTGTGGACGGGGGGGCTCCCTACGAGCAGTACTTC. Amino acid sequence: CSVVDGGAPYEQYF.

This clone has only a few counts. V and J are TRBV5-6 and TRBJ1-1; 9 bases line up with TRBD1. CDR1 is SGHDT and CDR2 is YYEEEE in the germline V gene. The CDR3 is 14 residues long. With 3 bases clipped from V and 7 bases from J, the junction kept 7 bases outside the gene matches. In nucleotides, the CDR3 is TGTGCCAGCAGCTATCGACAGGGGGTAATTGAAGCTTTCTTT. Translating gives CASSYRQGVIEAFF.

This clone was detected a few times. The chain recombines TRBV6-1 with TRBJ1-1; 8 nucleotides line up with TRBD1. The CDR3 runs to 16 residues. V lost 3 bases and J lost 5; bases outside the gene matches: 11. Germline lookup yields CDR1 MNHNS and CDR2 SASEGT. The CDR3 here is CASSDGTTGVETEAFF. The CDR3, as DNA: TGTGCCAGCAGTGACGGAACGACAGGGGTGGAAACTGAAGCTTTCTTT.

The chain carries TRBV7-2 and TRBJ2-3; 10 nucleotides match TRBD2. CDR3 length: 17 amino acids. Germline CDR1 reads SGHTA; CDR2 reads FQGNSA. With 1 base clipped from V and 8 bases from J, the junction kept 12 bases outside the gene matches. CDR3 in DNA: TGTGCCAGCAGCTTAGGGGTGGAGCGGGGGGGCCGAGGTACGCAGTATTTT. This gives the protein CASSLGVERGGRGTQYF.

V usage is TRBV5-1 and J usage is TRBJ2-3; no clear D. Trimming stripped 4 bases from V and 6 bases from J, with 15 bases between. CDR3 size: 14 residues. The germline gives CDR1 SGHRS, CDR2 YFSETQ. This CDR3 reads CASSTGQPRDTQYF. CDR3 bases: TGCGCCAGCAGCACGGGTCAACCGCGCGATACGCAGTATTTT. The complete variable domain, with remaining parts taken from reference TRBV5-1 and TRBJ2-3, reads KAGVTQTPRYLIKTRGQQVTLSCSPISGHRSVSWYQQTPGQGLQFLFEYFSETQRNKGNFPGRFSGRQFSNSRSEMNVSTLELGDSALYLCASSTGQPRDTQYFGPGTRLTVL.

The table lists this clone with a few counts. The chain uses TRBV2 and TRBJ2-2, with D maybe TRBD2 (6 bases). Trimming pared 6 bases from V and 5 bases from J, leaving 16 bases between. Looked up from germline, CDR1 is SNHLY and CDR2 is FYNNEI. This CDR3 comprises 15 residues. The CDR3 coding sequence is TGTGCCAGCAGGAACCGGGACTCTCCAACCGGGGAGCTGTTTTTT. Its translation is CASRNRDSPTGELFF.

The chain recombines TRBV6-1 with TRBJ1-5; possible D gene TRBD1, 6 bases. Germline V CDR1 and CDR2: MNHNS, SASEGT. Trimming left V 7 bases short and J 1 base short, with 14 bases between. The length of the CDR3 is 15 residues. CDR3 in DNA: TGTGCCAGCATCACAGGGTTATTCAGCAATCAGCCCCAGCATTTT. Its protein is CASITGLFSNQPQHF.

The chain combines TRBV6-1 with TRBJ1-5, with D perhaps matching TRBD1 (5 bases). Per the germline V gene, CDR1 is MNHNS and CDR2 is SASEGT. The ends were cut back, 2 bases at V and 3 bases at J, with 17 bases in the middle. The CDR3 length is 17 residues. The CDR3 loop is CASSEILSGKVNQPQHF. CDR3 DNA: TGTGCCAGCAGTGAAATCCTCTCAGGGAAGGTCAATCAGCCCCAGCATTTT.

The gene calls are TRBV5-4 and TRBJ2-5; TRBD2 agrees at 7 bases. Germline CDR1 and CDR2: SGHNT and YYREEE (reference sequence). J gave up 5 bases and V 4 bases, and 14 bases lay outside the gene matches. There are 16 residues in the CDR3. CDR3 nucleotides: TGTGCCAGCAGCCCAAAACTCGAAGGGGAGGGGGAGACCCAGTACTTC. It is translated as CASSPKLEGEGETQYF.

The V gene is TRBV9, the J gene TRBJ1-2, with 7 nucleotides matching TRBD1. This CDR3 is built from 13 residues. V trimming: 3 bases; J trimming: 5 bases; junction bases outside the gene matches: 4. Germline CDR1 is SGDLS and CDR2 is YYNGEE. CDR3: CASSEGGGYGYTF. The CDR3 nucleotides are TGTGCCAGCAGCGAAGGGGGCGGTTATGGCTACACCTTC.

V usage is TRBV5-6 and J usage is TRBJ2-7, with 10 positions matching TRBD1. CDR1 is SGHDT and CDR2 is YYEEEE in the germline V gene. V lost 4 bases, J lost 7 bases, and 11 bases stayed unmatched. The CDR3 runs 15 residues. The CDR3 coding sequence is TGTGCCAGCAGCGAGAGACAGGGGGCCTTAACGGAGCAGTACTTC. It encodes CASSERQGALTEQYF.

This rearrangement joins TRBV7-9 to TRBJ2-5; perhaps TRBD2 as D (6 bases). V was pared by 7 bases and J by 2 bases, with 11 bases between. The CDR3 spans 13 residues. Germline V gene lookup returns CDR1 SEHNR and CDR2 FQNEAQ (reference sequence). The CDR3 is CASTWLAQETQYF. DNA for the CDR3: TGTGCCAGCACCTGGCTAGCGCAAGAGACCCAGTACTTC.

V is TRBV6-5 and J is TRBJ2-7; D might be TRBD1 (6 bases). Germline V gene data show CDR1 as MNHEY and CDR2 as SVGAGI. The CDR3 totals 14 residues. V lost 6 bases and J lost 0, with 12 bases in between. The CDR3 DNA is TGTGCCAGCAGGAACAGGGAGAGCTCCTACGAGCAGTACTTC. This translates into CASRNRESSYEQYF.